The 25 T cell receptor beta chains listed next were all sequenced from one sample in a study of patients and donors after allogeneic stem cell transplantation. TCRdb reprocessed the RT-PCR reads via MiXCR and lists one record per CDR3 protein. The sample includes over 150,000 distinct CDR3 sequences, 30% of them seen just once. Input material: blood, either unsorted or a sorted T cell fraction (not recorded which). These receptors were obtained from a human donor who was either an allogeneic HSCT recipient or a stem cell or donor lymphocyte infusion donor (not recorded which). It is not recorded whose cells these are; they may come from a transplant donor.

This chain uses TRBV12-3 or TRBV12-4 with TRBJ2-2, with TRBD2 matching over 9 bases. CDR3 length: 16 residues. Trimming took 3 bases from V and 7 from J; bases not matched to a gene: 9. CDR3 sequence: CASSFRAGGPGGELFF. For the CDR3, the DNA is TGTGCCAGCAGTTTTCGGGCGGGAGGGCCTGGCGGGGAGCTGTTTTTT.

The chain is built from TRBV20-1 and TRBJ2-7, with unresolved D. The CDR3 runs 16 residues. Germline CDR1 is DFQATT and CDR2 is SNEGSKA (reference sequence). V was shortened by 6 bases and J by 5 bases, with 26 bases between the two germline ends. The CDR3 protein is CSARPLNPVGVDEQYF. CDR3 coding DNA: TGCAGTGCCAGGCCTTTAAACCCGGTAGGAGTGGACGAGCAGTACTTC.

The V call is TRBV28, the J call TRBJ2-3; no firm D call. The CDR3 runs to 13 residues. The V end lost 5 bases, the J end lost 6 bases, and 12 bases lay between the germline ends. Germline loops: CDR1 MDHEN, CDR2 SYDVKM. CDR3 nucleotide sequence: TGTGCCAGCAGTGCGCCGGTGGTGGATACGCAGTATTTT. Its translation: CASSAPVVDTQYF.

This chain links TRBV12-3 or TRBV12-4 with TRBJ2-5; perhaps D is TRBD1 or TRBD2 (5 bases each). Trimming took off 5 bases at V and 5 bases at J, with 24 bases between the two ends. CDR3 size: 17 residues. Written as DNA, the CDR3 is TGTGCCAGCAGTCGCCTCAAGGGGAGTGGGTTTCGGGAGACCCAGTACTTC. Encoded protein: CASSRLKGSGFRETQYF.

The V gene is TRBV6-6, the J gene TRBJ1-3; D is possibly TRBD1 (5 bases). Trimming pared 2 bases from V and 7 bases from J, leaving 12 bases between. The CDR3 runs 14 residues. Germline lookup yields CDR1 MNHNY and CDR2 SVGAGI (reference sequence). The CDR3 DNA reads TGTGCCAGCAGTTACCCCGACAGCGGGAACACCATATATTTT. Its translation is CASSYPDSGNTIYF.

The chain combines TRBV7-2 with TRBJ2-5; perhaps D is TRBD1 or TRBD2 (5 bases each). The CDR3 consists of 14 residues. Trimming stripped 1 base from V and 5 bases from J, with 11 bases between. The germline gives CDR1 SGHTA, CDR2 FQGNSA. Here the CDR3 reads CASSLGWGGETQYF. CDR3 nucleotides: TGTGCCAGCAGCTTAGGGTGGGGCGGGGAGACCCAGTACTTC.

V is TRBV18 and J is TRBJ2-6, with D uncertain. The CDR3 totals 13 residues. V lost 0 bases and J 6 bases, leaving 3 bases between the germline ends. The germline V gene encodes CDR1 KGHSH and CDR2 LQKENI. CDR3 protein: CASSPPEANVLTF. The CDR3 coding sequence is TGTGCCAGCTCACCACCGGAGGCCAACGTCCTGACTTTC.

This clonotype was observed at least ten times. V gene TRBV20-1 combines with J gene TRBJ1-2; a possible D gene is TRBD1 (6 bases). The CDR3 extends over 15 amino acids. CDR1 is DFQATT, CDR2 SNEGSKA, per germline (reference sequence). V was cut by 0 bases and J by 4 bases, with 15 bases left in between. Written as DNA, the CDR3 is TGCAGTGCTAGAGACGTACAGGGCGGGTCCTATGGCTACACCTTC. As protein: CSARDVQGGSYGYTF.

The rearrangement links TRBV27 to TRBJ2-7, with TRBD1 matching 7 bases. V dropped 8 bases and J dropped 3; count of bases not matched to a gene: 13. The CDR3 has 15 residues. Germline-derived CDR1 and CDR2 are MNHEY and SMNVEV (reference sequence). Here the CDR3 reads CASLTRRTGLYEQYF. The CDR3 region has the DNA TGTGCCAGCCTTACCCGACGGACAGGCCTCTACGAGCAGTACTTC.

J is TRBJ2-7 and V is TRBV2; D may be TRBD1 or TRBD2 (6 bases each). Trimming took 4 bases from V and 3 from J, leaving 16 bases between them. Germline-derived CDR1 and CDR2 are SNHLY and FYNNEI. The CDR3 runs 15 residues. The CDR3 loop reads CASSAQGTGLYEQYF. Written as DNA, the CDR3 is TGTGCCAGCAGTGCCCAGGGGACGGGACTCTACGAGCAGTACTTC.

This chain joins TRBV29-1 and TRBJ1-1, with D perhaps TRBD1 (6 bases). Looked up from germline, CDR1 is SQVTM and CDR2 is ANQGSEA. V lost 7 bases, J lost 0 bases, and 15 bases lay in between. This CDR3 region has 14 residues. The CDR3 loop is CSGTGFWMNTEAFF. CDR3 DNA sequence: TGCAGCGGTACAGGGTTTTGGATGAACACTGAAGCTTTCTTT.

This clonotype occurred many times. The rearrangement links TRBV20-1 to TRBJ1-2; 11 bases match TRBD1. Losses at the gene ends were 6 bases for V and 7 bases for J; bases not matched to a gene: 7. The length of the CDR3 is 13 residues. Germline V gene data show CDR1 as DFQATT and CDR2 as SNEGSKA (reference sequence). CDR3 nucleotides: TGCAGTGCCCCGGACAGGGGGCAAGCTGGCTACACCTTC. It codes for CSAPDRGQAGYTF.

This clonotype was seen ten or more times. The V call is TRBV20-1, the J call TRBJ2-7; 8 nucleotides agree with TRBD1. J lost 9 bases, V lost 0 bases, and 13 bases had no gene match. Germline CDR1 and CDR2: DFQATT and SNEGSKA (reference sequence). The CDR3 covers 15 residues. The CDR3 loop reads CSARDIQAGGRVQYF. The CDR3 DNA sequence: TGCAGTGCTAGAGATATTCAGGCAGGGGGCAGAGTGCAGTACTTC.

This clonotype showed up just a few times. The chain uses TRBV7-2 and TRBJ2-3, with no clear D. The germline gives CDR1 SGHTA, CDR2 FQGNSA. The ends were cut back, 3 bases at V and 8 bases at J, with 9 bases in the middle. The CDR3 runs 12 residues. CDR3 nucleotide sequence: TGTGCCAGCAGCTTCCTATTCGGTACGCAGTATTTT. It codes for CASSFLFGTQYF.

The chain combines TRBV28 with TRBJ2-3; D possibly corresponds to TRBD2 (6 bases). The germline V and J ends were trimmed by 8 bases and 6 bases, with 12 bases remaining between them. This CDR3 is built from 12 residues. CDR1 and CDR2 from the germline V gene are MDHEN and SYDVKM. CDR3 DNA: TGTGCCAGCGTGGCGGGAACGGATACGCAGTATTTT. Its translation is CASVAGTDTQYF.

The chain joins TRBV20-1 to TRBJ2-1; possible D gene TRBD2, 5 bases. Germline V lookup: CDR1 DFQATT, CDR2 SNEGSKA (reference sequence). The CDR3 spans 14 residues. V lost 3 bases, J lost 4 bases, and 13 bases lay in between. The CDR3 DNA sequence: TGCAGTGCTAGGGCGGGCCCACTATACAATGAGCAGTTCTTC. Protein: CSARAGPLYNEQFF.

CDR3 sequence (DNA): TGTGCCAGCAGTTACTCGAGCCTATACGAGCAGTACTTC. Amino acid sequence: CASSYSSLYEQYF. This chain joins TRBV6-2 or TRBV6-3 and TRBJ2-7; the D is unclear. Per germline, CDR1 MNHEY and CDR2 SVGEGT. V dropped 0 bases and J dropped 4 bases, with 7 bases sitting between them. The CDR3 runs 13 residues.

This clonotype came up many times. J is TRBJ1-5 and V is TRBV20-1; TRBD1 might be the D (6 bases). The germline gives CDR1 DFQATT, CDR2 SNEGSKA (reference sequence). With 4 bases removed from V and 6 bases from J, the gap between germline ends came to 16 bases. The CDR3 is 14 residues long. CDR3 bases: TGCAGTGCTACTCAAACAGGGTGGGCTCAGCCCCAGCATTTT. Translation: CSATQTGWAQPQHF.

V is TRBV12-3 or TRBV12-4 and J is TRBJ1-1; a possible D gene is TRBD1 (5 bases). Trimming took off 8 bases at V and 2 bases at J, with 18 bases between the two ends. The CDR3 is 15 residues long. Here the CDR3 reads CASHRGRRTNTEAFF. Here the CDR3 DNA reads TGTGCCAGCCACCGGGGACGGAGAACAAACACTGAAGCTTTCTTT.

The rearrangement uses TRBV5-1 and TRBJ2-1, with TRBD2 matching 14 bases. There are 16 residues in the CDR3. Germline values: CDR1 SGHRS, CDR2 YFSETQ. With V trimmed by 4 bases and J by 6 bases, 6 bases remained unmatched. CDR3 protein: CASSPRLAGGRNEQFF. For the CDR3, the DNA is TGCGCCAGCAGCCCGAGACTAGCGGGAGGGCGCAATGAGCAGTTCTTC.

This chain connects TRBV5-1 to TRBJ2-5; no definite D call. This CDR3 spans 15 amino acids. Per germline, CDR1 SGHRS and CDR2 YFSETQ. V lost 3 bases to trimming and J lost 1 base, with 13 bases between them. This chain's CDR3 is CASSSRPPPQETQYF. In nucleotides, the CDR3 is TGCGCCAGCAGCTCCCGGCCGCCGCCCCAAGAGACCCAGTACTTC.

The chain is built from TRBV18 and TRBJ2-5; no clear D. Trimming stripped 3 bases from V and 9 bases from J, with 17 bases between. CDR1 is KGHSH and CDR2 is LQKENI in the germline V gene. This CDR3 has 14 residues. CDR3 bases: TGTGCCAGCTCACCCGCGAGCCCCCCTGCATCCCAGTACTTC. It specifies CASSPASPPASQYF.

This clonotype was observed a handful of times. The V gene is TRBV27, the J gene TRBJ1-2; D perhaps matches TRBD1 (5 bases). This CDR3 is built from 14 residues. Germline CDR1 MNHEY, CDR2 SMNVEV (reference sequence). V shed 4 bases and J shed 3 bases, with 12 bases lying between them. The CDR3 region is CASSSEGGDYGYTF. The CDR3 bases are TGTGCCAGCAGTTCGGAGGGAGGGGACTATGGCTACACCTTC.

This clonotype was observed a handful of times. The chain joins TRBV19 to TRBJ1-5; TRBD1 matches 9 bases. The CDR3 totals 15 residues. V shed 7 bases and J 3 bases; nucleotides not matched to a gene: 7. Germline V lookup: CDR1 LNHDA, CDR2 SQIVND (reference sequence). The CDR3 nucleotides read TGTGCCAGTACGCTGGGACAGGGATTCAATCAGCCCCAGCATTTT. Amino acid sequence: CASTLGQGFNQPQHF. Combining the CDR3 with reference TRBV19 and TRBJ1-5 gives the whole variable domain DGGITQSPKYLFRKEGQNVTLSCEQNLNHDAMYWYRQDPGQGLRLIYYSQIVNDFQKGDIAEGYSVSREKKESFPLTVTSAQKNPTAFYLCASTLGQGFNQPQHFGDGTRLSIL.

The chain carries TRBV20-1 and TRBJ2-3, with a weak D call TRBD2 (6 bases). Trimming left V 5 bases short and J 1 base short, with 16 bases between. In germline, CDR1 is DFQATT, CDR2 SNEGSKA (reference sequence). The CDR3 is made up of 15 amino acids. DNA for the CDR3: TGCAGTGCTCATCGGGCCGGGAGTCGCACAGATACGCAGTATTTT. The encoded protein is CSAHRAGSRTDTQYF.